This T cell receptor (beta chain) was observed in a study of OX40 agonist ivuxolimab in advanced cancers. Study background: A diagnosis of hepatocellular carcinoma, melanoma, renal cell or head and neck cancer was present in dose-escalation patients. Notes on the study in general: Both CD4+ and CD8+ T cell populations in blood had undergone clonal expansion by week 6 at 0.1 to 3.0 mg/kg. More expanded clones were seen, on average, in CD8+ T cells than in CD4+. Antigen specificity remained undetermined for the expanded peripheral T cells.

Germline V CDR1 and CDR2: MNHEY, SMNVEV (reference sequence). The CDR3 loop spans 15 amino acids. Trimming left V 10 bases short and J 1 base short, with 19 bases between. Produced via immunoSEQ multiplex PCR; TCRdb's table is partial and in-frame only. The sample contains 100,000 or so clones, 80% to 95% of which appear only once. A note on this clone: Its antigen remains unidentified.

The sequence was obtained from an adult with an advanced solid tumor such as melanoma, head and neck, liver or kidney cancer. Source: CD4+ or CD8+ T cells sorted from blood, taken in a trial of the OX40 agonist ivuxolimab. This rearrangement joins TRBV27 to TRBJ2-5, with a weak D call TRBD2 (6 bases). CDR3 in DNA: TGTGCCACCTCCGGGACTGGGGCCCTCCAAGAGACCCAGTACTTC. Translating it yields CATSGTGALQETQYF.